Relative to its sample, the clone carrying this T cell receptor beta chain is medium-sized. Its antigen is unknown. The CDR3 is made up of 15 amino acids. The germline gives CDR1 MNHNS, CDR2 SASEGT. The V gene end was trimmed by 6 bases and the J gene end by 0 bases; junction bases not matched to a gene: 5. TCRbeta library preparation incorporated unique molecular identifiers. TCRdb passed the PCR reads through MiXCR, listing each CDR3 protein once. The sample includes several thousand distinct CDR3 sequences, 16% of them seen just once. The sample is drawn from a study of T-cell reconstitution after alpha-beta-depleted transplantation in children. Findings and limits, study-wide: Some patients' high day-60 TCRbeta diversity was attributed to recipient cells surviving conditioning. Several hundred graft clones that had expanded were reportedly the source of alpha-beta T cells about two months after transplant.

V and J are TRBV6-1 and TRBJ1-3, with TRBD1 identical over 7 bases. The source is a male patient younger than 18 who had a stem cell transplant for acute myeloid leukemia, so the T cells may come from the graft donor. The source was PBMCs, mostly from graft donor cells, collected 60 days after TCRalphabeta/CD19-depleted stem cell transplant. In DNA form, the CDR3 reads TGTGCCAGCAGCCTGGACAGGCGCTCTGGAAACACCATATATTTT. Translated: CASSLDRRSGNTIYF.